The clone carrying this T cell receptor (beta chain) was detected many times. Exclusion of patients followed from uncontrolled infection, other autoimmune disease, pregnancy or lactation. The data belong to a study of T cells in Graves' hyperthyroidism and ophthalmopathy. CDR1 is MDHEN, CDR2 SYDVKM, per germline. This CDR3 comprises 14 residues. V was pared by 3 bases and J by 0 bases, with 9 bases between. Amplification yielded TCR beta CDR3 regions, with RNA transcripts as the source. Carried out on the TCR CDR3, a first-round RT-PCR used the HTBI primer set. One entry per CDR3 protein, called by TCRdb with MiXCR from the multiplex PCR reads. The sample lists 330,000 or so distinct CDR3 sequences, about a sixth occurring once.

This clonotype originated in a woman between 40 and 50 years old with Graves' ophthalmopathy. This rearrangement joins TRBV28 to TRBJ2-7; the D gene is possibly TRBD1 (6 bases). The sample consisted of blood. CDR3 DNA sequence: TGTGCCAGCAGTTTCTGGGACACCTCCTACGAGCAGTACTTC. This sequence encodes CASSFWDTSYEQYF.